The sequence of this T cell receptor (beta chain) was determined in a study of T cells in women clearing cervical HPV infection. Clones were read by immunoSEQ multiplex PCR, and TCRdb kept only the in-frame ones, dropping some. Its clone listing holds around 18,000 clones. Per the germline V gene, CDR1 is SGHTA and CDR2 is FQGNSA. With 5 bases removed from V and 2 bases from J, the gap between germline ends came to 13 bases. The CDR3 spans 14 residues. Concerning this clone: The read falls 3 residues short of the CDR3 end, and the missing part is taken from the germline J gene.

V usage is TRBV7-2 and J usage is TRBJ2-7; D gene uncertain. The sequenced sample consisted of blood buffy coat. The sequence derives from a woman aged 18 to 75 with a cervical HPV16 infection that either progressed to CIN3+ or cleared (not recorded which). The sequenced CDR3 bases are TGTGCCAGCAGCCGTTGGGCCCAAACCTACGAG. Its translation is CASSRWAQTYE. The full-length CDR3 reads as CASSRWAQTYEQYF.